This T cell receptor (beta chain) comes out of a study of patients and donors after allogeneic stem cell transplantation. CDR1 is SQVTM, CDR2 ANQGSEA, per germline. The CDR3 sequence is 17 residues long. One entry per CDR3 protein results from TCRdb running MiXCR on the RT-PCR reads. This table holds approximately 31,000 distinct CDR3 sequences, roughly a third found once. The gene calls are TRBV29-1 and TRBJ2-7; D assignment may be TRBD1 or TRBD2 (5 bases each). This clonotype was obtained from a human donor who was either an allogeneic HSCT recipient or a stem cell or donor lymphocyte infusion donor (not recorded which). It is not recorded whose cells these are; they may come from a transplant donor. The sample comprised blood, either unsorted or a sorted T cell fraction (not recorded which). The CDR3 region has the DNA TGCAGCGTTGGGGTGGGACCGGCGTTTTCGGGCTCCTACGAGCAGTATGTC. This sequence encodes CSVGVGPAFSGSYEQYV.